This paragraph covers one T cell receptor beta chain sequence. The source of the sample is a study of blood T cell repertoires in COVID-19. Across the study: Collection of acute and convalescent COVID-19 samples took place in the United States, Italy and Spain. Sources were T cells, B-cell-depleted T cells, or PBMCs; the material itself was cDNA or gDNA.

Methods used by the authors: Estimates of nucleated cell counts were drawn from the amplification of reference gene primers. Some clones are missing from TCRdb's copy, which holds only in-frame ones; the method was immunoSEQ multiplex PCR. Clonal size and the V and J genes are those of that table, whereas D and trimming came from the DNA. The sample holds roughly 100,000 clones, approximately 84% seen once. CDR3 length: 14 amino acids. CDR1 is MNHEY and CDR2 is SVGAGI in the germline V gene. V dropped 5 bases and J dropped 7; count of bases not matched to a gene: 6. Sequencing used peripheral blood. This clonotype was sampled from a human donor in a cohort sampled during active or convalescent COVID-19. The chain employs TRBV6-5 and TRBJ1-4; 8 bases map to TRBD1. CDR3 bases: TGTGCCAGCAGTCAGACACAGGGGGGTGAAAAACTGTTTTTT. Translation: CASSQTQGGEKLFF.